Given below is one T cell receptor (beta chain) in context. As processed by the authors: How many nucleated cells were present was estimated from reference gene primer amplification. The method was immunoSEQ multiplex PCR; TCRdb's version includes in-frame clones alone and lacks a portion of them. V, J and clone size are those of that table, while D and trimming were read from the DNA. The data contain more than 150,000 clones, about 86% of them singletons. The data belong to a study of blood T cell repertoires in COVID-19. As for the study in general: Sites across the United States, Italy and Spain contributed samples from acute and convalescent COVID-19.

Patients at the Seattle site were enrolled during active infection and followed longitudinally. The receptor's source is a woman in her 70s with COVID-19, enrolled during active disease. The specimen was peripheral blood.

In nucleotides, the CDR3 is TGTGCCAGCAGTTTATCCGACAGGGGGGGGGAACTTTCGTACGAGCAGTACTTC. Its translation is CASSLSDRGGELSYEQYF. V is TRBV28 and J is TRBJ2-7; 9 bases fit TRBD1. The V gene's germline CDR1 is MDHEN and CDR2 SYDVKM. The CDR3 is 18 residues long. With 1 base clipped from V and 4 bases from J, the junction kept 14 bases outside the gene matches.